These 19 T cell receptor beta chains were all obtained from the same sample, sequenced in a study of shared clonotypes between healthy human individuals. Naive CD8 cells comprised CD45RO-negative, CCR7-positively selected cells, excluding terminally differentiated effector memory CD45RA+ cells. Method: immunoSEQ multiplex PCR; TCRdb's copy keeps in-frame clones and lacks some. Altogether under 1 million clones are present, approximately 92% being singletons, with the ten largest covering less than 25%. The sequenced material came from naive CD8+ T cells sorted from blood. The receptors derive from a man aged 25 to 45 in good health.

The V and J genes are TRBV7-9 and TRBJ2-2, with 7 nucleotides matching TRBD2. The CDR3 has 16 residues. Germline loops: CDR1 SEHNR, CDR2 FQNEAQ (reference sequence). V lost 8 bases, J lost 8 bases, and 17 bases stayed unmatched. Here the CDR3 reads CASGPPGTKGLGELFF. CDR3 sequence (DNA): TGTGCCAGCGGCCCGCCCGGGACTAAGGGATTGGGGGAGCTGTTTTTT.

The chain recombines TRBV10-3 with TRBJ2-3, with D possibly matching TRBD1 (6 bases). CDR3 length equals 18 residues. CDR1 is ENHRY and CDR2 is SYGVKD in the germline V gene. The germline V and J ends were trimmed by 1 base and 1 base, with 18 bases remaining between them. CDR3 in DNA: TGTGCCATCAGTGAGTTAGGCCCGGGACACTTACGCACAGATACGCAGTATTTT. Protein product: CAISELGPGHLRTDTQYF.

This sequence joins TRBV2 and TRBJ2-1; 7 nucleotides line up with TRBD2. V was clipped by 8 bases and J by 12 bases; unmatched bases: 19. CDR3 length equals 15 residues. Germline V gene sequence: CDR1 SNHLY, CDR2 FYNNEI. CDR3 loop: CASVRPIPGGMGQFF. The CDR3 coding sequence is TGTGCCAGCGTACGGCCCATCCCGGGGGGAATGGGGCAGTTCTTC. The complete variable domain, with remaining parts taken from reference TRBV2 and TRBJ2-1, reads EPEVTQTPSHQVTQMGQEVILRCVPISNHLYFYWYRQILGQKVEFLVSFYNNEISEKSEIFDDQFSVERPDGSNFTLKIRSTKLEDSAMYFCASVRPIPGGMGQFFGPGTRLTVL.

Regarding this clone: At one boundary the junction diverges from the germline segment, which might be a read error. This rearrangement joins TRBV2 to TRBJ2-1; perhaps TRBD1 as D (5 bases). The CDR3 runs 12 residues. The V gene's germline CDR1 is SNHLY and CDR2 FYNNEI. CDR3 DNA: TGTGCCAGCATGGGCAGGGCAAATGAGGAGTTCTTC. It translates to CASMGRANEEFF.

This chain connects TRBV7-9 to TRBJ2-2; 7 positions agree with TRBD1. The germline gives CDR1 SEHNR, CDR2 FQNEAQ (reference sequence). This CDR3 comprises 14 residues. V lost 1 base and J lost 7; bases outside the gene matches: 3. The CDR3 nucleotides are TGTGCCAGCAGCTTAGGACAGGGAATCGGGGAGCTGTTTTTT. Its protein is CASSLGQGIGELFF.

This clone was detected only a few times. The V gene is TRBV27, the J gene TRBJ2-1; tentatively, D is TRBD1 or TRBD2 (5 bases each). V was shortened by 8 bases and J by 4 bases, with 12 bases between the two germline ends. CDR1 MNHEY and CDR2 SMNVEV come from the germline V gene (reference sequence). This CDR3 is built from 13 residues. The CDR3 DNA follows: TGTGCCAGCGGGACGAGGAGGTACAATGAGCAGTTCTTC. Protein product: CASGTRRYNEQFF.

The chain joins TRBV11-2 to TRBJ2-3; 7 nucleotides align to TRBD2. The V and J ends lost 5 bases and 6 bases, in that order; junction bases with no gene match: 11. The CDR3 length is 15 residues. Germline V gene lookup returns CDR1 SGHAT and CDR2 FQNNGV. CDR3 in amino acids: CASSPQGGPTDTQYF. Written as DNA, the CDR3 is TGTGCCAGCAGCCCCCAGGGAGGGCCGACGGATACGCAGTATTTT.

This clone is a singleton in its sample. This chain connects TRBV21-1 to TRBJ1-5; the table names TRBD1, a call not compared with the DNA. TRBV21-1 is deemed a pseudogene. The CDR3 totals 16 residues. In nucleotides, the CDR3 is TGTGCCAGCCGGGACAACAGAACAAGTAGCAATCAGCCCCAGCATTTT. As protein: CASRDNRTSSNQPQHF.

V gene TRBV14 combines with J gene TRBJ2-7, with D possibly called TRBD1 or TRBD2 (5 bases each). V lost 3 bases, J lost 1 base, and 13 bases lay in between. Looked up from germline, CDR1 is SGHDN and CDR2 is FVKESK. CDR3 length: 15 amino acids. CDR3 bases: TGTGCCAGCAGCCAGACGGAATGGGGGTCCTACGAGCAGTACTTC. Residues: CASSQTEWGSYEQYF.

J is TRBJ2-5 and V is TRBV6-5; 10 positions match TRBD2. CDR3 length: 15 residues. CDR1 and CDR2 from the germline V gene are MNHEY and SVGAGI. Trimming removed 6 bases from V and 2 bases from J; junction bases left unmatched: 6. CDR3 sequence: CASRAPSGRQETQYF. The DNA for the CDR3 is TGTGCCAGCAGGGCACCTAGCGGGAGACAAGAGACCCAGTACTTC.

This chain links TRBV4-1 with TRBJ2-1, with D possibly matching TRBD1 (5 bases). V lost 0 bases and J lost 7, with 19 bases in between. The CDR3 has 17 residues. The V gene's germline CDR1 is MGHRA and CDR2 YSYEKL. The CDR3 here is CASSQEAALGPGNEQFF. The CDR3 bases are TGCGCCAGCAGCCAAGAAGCCGCTTTAGGACCAGGGAATGAGCAGTTCTTC.

The rearrangement joins TRBV16 to TRBJ1-5; tentative D call: TRBD1 (5 bases). The CDR3 contains 14 residues. Trimming stripped 0 bases from V and 8 bases from J, with 11 bases between. Looked up from germline, CDR1 is KGHSY and CDR2 is FQNENV. CDR3 in DNA: TGTGCCAGCAGCCAATCAGGGGACGGCAAGCCCCAGCATTTT. Translating gives CASSQSGDGKPQHF.

The chain links TRBV7-9 to TRBJ2-1; 8 bases align to TRBD1. The CDR3 sequence is 15 residues long. Germline assignment: CDR1 SEHNR and CDR2 FQNEAQ (reference sequence). The V gene end was trimmed by 5 bases and the J gene end by 7 bases; junction bases not matched to a gene: 10. In DNA form, the CDR3 reads TGTGCCAGCAGCCCCCCTGGACAGGGCGCGAATGAGCAGTTCTTC. Its protein product is CASSPPGQGANEQFF.

As regards this clone: This CDR3 is also generated by other DNA sequences in the sample. This chain links TRBV4-1 with TRBJ2-7, with 7 bases lining up with TRBD2. The CDR3 loop spans 14 amino acids. Losses at the gene ends were 1 base for V and 0 bases for J; bases not matched to a gene: 0. In germline, CDR1 is MGHRA, CDR2 YSYEKL. CDR3 sequence reads: CASSQVAGSYEQYF. CDR3 DNA: TGCGCCAGCAGCCAAGTAGCGGGCTCCTACGAGCAGTACTTC.

The chain is built from TRBV7-9 and TRBJ2-7, with 10 bases matching TRBD1. J was trimmed by 0 bases and V by 6 bases; bases with no gene match: 2. The CDR3 extends over 14 amino acids. Germline-derived CDR1 and CDR2 are SEHNR and FQNEAQ (reference sequence). DNA of the CDR3: TGTGCCAGCAGAGGGACAGGGGACTCCTACGAGCAGTACTTC. The encoded protein is CASRGTGDSYEQYF.

This sequence joins TRBV7-9 and TRBJ2-7, with TRBD1 identical over 9 bases. The CDR3 contains 15 residues. Per the germline V gene, CDR1 is SEHNR and CDR2 is FQNEAQ (reference sequence). J was trimmed by 1 base and V by 6 bases; bases with no gene match: 7. CDR3 in amino acids: CASRSTGGASYEQYF. CDR3 DNA sequence: TGTGCCAGCAGATCAACAGGGGGCGCGTCCTACGAGCAGTACTTC.

As DNA, the CDR3 is TGTGCCAGCAGCCTGCAGAAAGTATACGAGCAGTACTTC. Its protein product is CASSLQKVYEQYF. This chain uses TRBV11-2 with TRBJ2-7, with D uncertain. Trimming pared 5 bases from V and 4 bases from J, leaving 12 bases between. The CDR3 loop spans 13 amino acids. The germline V gene encodes CDR1 SGHAT and CDR2 FQNNGV.

The CDR3 nucleotides read TGTGCCAGCAGCCAATCGGGGACTACTAACTATGGCTACACCTTC. This codes for CASSQSGTTNYGYTF. The rearrangement joins TRBV16 to TRBJ1-2; D might be TRBD1 (5 bases). Germline lookup yields CDR1 KGHSY and CDR2 FQNENV. The V and J ends lost 0 bases and 0 bases respectively, with 8 bases between them. The CDR3 sequence is 15 residues long.

The gene calls are TRBV7-9 and TRBJ2-1; 7 nucleotides agree with TRBD1. The CDR3 has 15 amino acids. CDR1 is SEHNR, CDR2 FQNEAQ, per germline (reference sequence). With V trimmed by 3 bases and J by 6 bases, 8 bases remained unmatched. The CDR3 nucleotides read TGTGCCAGCAGCTTTAGGACAGGCGTAGGCAATGAGCAGTTCTTC. It yields the protein CASSFRTGVGNEQFF.